This TCR beta chain came from a study of cytomegalovirus exposure and HLA in healthy donors. Overall study findings and caveats: TCR beta sequences reportedly predicted most subjects' HLA-A and HLA-B alleles accurately. In an earlier analysis, most TCR beta V segments were productive about 87% or about 30% of the time. The classifier was said to identify cytomegalovirus status with high specificity and sensitivity.

Between the trimmed V and J ends, which lost 3 bases and 4 bases, there was a span of 16 bases. The CDR3 length is 15 residues. Germline lookup yields CDR1 MGHDK and CDR2 SYGVNS. Note on this clone: What it recognizes is unknown.

Both 60 Vbeta primers and 13 Jbeta primers went into the PCR. Original data processing: An analysis that came later counted some 81 million unique TCR beta chains, 9 million to 12 million shared. Method: immunoSEQ multiplex PCR; TCRdb's copy keeps in-frame clones and lacks some. Clonal size and the V and J genes are those of that table, whereas D and trimming came from the DNA. The table gives around 100,000 clones; the top ten clones make up around 7% of it. This receptor was obtained from a man aged 35 to 55 in good health and CMV-seropositive. V and J are TRBV25-1 and TRBJ2-7; tentatively, D is TRBD1 (7 bases). Source material: PBMCs. The CDR3 nucleotides are TGTGCCAGCAGTGACGTCGGCAGGGGGAGGTACGAGCAGTACTTC. It codes for CASSDVGRGRYEQYF.